What follows describes a single TCR beta chain. The CDR3 runs 14 residues. Trimming took 5 bases from V and 4 from J, leaving 12 bases between them. Germline lookup yields CDR1 ENHRY and CDR2 SYGVKD. The table came from immunoSEQ multiplex PCR; TCRdb's copy has only in-frame clones and leaves some out. The sample includes 2 million to 2.5 million clones, more than 80% of them seen just once. The data were obtained in a study of shared clonotypes between healthy human individuals. This sequence joins TRBV10-3 and TRBJ2-1, with D unresolved. Sequenced sample: naive CD4+ T cells from PBMCs. The sample's subset: CD45RA+ positively selected. The TCR was taken from a man between 18 and 35 years old in good health. Some clones in this sample may be carry-over from other donors' samples. The CDR3 region is CAISYSDVYNEQFF. The CDR3 DNA sequence: TGTGCCATCAGTTATTCGGACGTATACAATGAGCAGTTCTTC.